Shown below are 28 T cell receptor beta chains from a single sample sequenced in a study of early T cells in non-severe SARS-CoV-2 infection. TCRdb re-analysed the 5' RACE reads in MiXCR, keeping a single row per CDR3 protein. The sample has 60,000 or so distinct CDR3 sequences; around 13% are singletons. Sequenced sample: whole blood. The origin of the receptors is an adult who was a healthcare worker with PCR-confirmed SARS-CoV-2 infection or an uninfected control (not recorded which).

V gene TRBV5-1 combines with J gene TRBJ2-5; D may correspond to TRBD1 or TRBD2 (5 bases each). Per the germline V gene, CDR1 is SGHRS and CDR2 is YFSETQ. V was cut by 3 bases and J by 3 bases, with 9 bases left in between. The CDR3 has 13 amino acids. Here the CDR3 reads CASSYQGEETQYF. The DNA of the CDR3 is TGCGCCAGCAGCTACCAGGGAGAAGAGACCCAGTACTTC.

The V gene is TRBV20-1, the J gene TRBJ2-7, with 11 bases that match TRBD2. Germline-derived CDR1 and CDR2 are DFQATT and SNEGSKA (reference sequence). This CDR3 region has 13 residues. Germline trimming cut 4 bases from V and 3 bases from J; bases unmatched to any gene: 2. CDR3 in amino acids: CSANSGGDYEQYF. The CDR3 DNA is TGCAGTGCTAATAGCGGGGGGGACTACGAGCAGTACTTC.

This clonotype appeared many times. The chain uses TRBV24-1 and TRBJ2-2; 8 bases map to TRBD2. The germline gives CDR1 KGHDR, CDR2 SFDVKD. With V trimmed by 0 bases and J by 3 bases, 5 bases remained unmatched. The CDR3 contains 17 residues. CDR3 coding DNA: TGTGCCACCAGTGATTTGGCCAGCGGGGGAGACACCGGGGAGCTGTTTTTT. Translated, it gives CATSDLASGGDTGELFF.

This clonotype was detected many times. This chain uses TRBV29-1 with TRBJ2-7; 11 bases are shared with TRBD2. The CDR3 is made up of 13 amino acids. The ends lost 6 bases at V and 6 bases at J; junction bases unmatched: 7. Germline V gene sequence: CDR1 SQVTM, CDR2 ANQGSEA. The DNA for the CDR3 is TGCAGCGTAGTAGCGGGGGGGTTCCGCGAGCAGTACTTC. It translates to CSVVAGGFREQYF.

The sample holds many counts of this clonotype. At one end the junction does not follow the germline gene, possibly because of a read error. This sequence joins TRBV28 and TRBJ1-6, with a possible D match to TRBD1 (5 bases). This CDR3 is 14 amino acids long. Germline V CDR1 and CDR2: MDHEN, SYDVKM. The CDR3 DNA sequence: TGTGCCAGCAGGGGAGGTGGGGGATATTCGCCCCTCCACTTT. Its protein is CASRGGGGYSPLHF.

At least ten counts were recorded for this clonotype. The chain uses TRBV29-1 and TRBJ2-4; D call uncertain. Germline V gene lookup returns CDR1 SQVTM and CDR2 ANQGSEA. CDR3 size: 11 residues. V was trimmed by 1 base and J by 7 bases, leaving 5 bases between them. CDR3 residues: CSVEGRNIQYF. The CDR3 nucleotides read TGCAGCGTTGAAGGAAGGAACATTCAGTACTTC.

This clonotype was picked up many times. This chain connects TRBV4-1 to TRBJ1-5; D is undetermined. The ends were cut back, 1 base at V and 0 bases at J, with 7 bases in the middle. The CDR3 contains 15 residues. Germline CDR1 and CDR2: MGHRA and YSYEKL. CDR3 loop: CASSQGLNSNQPQHF. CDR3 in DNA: TGCGCCAGCAGCCAAGGGCTGAATAGCAATCAGCCCCAGCATTTT.

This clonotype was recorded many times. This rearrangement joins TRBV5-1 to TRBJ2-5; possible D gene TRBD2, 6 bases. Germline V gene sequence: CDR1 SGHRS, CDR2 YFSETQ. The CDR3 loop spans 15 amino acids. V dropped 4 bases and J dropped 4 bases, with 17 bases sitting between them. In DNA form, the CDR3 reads TGCGCCAGCAGCATCAACGGAGGGCCTTTAGAGACCCAGTACTTC. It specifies CASSINGGPLETQYF.

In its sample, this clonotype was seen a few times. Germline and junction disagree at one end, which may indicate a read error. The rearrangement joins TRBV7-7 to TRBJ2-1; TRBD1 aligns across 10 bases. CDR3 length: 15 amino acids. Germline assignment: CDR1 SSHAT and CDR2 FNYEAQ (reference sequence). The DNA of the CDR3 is TGTGCTAGCAGCGTCGACAGGGGGCTTTTTAATGAGCAGTTCTTC. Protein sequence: CASSVDRGLFNEQFF.

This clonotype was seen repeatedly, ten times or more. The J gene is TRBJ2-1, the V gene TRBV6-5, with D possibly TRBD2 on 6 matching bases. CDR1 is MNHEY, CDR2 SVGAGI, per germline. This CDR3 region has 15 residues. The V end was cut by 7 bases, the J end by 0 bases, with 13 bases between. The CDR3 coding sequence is TGTGCCAGCACCCCCGGGACTCTCTCCTACAATGAGCAGTTCTTC. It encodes CASTPGTLSYNEQFF.

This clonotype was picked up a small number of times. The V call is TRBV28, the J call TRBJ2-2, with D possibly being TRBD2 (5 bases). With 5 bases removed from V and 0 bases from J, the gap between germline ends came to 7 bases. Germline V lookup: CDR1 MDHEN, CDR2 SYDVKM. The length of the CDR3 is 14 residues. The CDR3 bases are TGTGCCAGCAGTCCTAGCCCGAACACCGGGGAGCTGTTTTTT. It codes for CASSPSPNTGELFF.

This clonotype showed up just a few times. CDR3 amino acids: CASSPPRGETQYF. The CDR3 coding sequence is TGTGCCAGCAGCCCCCCCCGGGGGGAGACCCAGTACTTC. The genes are TRBV7-8 and TRBJ2-5; possibly TRBD2 for D (6 bases). The V gene lost 5 bases and the J gene lost 5 bases, with 12 bases spanning the gap. The germline V gene encodes CDR1 SGHVS and CDR2 FQNEAQ. The CDR3 sequence is 13 residues long.

The CDR3 here is CASSGGAGDTQYF. In DNA, the CDR3 is TGTGCCAGTAGCGGGGGGGCAGGAGATACGCAGTATTTT. The J gene is TRBJ2-3, the V gene TRBV19; 8 bases map to TRBD2. The CDR3 covers 13 residues. Trimming took 6 bases from V and 5 from J; bases not matched to a gene: 4. Germline CDR1 LNHDA, CDR2 SQIVND (reference sequence). The whole variable domain, remainder taken from reference TRBV19 and TRBJ2-3, is DGGITQSPKYLFRKEGQNVTLSCEQNLNHDAMYWYRQDPGQGLRLIYYSQIVNDFQKGDIAEGYSVSREKKESFPLTVTSAQKNPTAFYLCASSGGAGDTQYFGPGTRLTVL.

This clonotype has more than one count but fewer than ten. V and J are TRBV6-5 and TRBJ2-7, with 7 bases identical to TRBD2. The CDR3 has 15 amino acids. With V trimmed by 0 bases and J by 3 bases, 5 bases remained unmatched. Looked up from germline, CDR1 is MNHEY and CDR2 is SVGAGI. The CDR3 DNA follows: TGTGCCAGCAGTTACTCGTCCCTAGCGGTCTACGAGCAGTACTTC. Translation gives CASSYSSLAVYEQYF.

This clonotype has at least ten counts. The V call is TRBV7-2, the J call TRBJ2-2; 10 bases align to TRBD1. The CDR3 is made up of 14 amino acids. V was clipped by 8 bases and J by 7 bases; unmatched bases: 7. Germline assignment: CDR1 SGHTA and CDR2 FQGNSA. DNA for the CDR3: TGTGCCAGCGGCGGGGACAGGGGCATCGGGGAGCTGTTTTTT. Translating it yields CASGGDRGIGELFF.

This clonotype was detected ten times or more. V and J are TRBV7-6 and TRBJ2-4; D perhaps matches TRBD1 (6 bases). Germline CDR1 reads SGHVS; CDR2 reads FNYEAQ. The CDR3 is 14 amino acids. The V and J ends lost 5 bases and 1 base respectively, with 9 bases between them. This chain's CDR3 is CASSPGQAKNIQYF. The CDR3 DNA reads TGTGCCAGCAGCCCAGGACAGGCCAAAAACATTCAGTACTTC. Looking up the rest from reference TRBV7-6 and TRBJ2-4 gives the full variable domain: GAGVSQSPRYKVTKRGQDVALRCDPISGHVSLYWYRQALGQGPEFLTYFNYEAQQDKSGLPNDRFSAERPEGSISTLTIQRTEQRDSAMYRCASSPGQAKNIQYFGAGTRLSVL.

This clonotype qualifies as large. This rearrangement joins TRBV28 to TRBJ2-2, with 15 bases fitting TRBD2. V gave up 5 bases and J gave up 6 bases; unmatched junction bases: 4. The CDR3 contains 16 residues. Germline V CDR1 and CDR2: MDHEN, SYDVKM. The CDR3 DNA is TGTGCCAGCAGTAAGGGACTAGCGGGAGGTTCCGGGGAGCTGTTTTTT. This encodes CASSKGLAGGSGELFF. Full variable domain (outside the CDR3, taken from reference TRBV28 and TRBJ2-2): DVKVTQSSRYLVKRTGEKVFLECVQDMDHENMFWYRQDPGLGLRLIYFSYDVKMKEKGDIPEGYSVSREKKERFSLILESASTNQTSMYLCASSKGLAGGSGELFFGEGSRLTVL.

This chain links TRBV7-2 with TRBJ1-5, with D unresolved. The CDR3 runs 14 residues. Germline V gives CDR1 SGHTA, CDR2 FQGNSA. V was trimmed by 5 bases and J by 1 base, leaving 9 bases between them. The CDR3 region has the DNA TGTGCCAGCAGCGAACGACGGAGCAATCAGCCCCAGCATTTT. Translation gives CASSERRSNQPQHF.

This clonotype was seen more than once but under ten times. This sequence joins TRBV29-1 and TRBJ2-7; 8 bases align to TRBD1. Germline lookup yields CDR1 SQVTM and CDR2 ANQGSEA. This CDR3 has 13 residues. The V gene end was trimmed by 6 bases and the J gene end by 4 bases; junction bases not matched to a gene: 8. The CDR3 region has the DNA TGCAGCGTGCGCGACAGGGGTCTGTACGAGCAGTACTTC. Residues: CSVRDRGLYEQYF.

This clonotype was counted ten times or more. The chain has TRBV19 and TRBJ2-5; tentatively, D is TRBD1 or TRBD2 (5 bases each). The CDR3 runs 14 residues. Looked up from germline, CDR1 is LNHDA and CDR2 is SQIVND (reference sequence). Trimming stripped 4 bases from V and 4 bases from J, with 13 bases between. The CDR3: CASSTRTGAETQYF. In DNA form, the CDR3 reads TGTGCCAGTAGTACCAGGACTGGGGCAGAGACCCAGTACTTC.

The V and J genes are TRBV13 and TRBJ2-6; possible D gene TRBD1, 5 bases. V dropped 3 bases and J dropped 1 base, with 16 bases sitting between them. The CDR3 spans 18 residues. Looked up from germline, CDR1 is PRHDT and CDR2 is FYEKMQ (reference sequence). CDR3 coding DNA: TGTGCCAGCAGCTTTATACCCCATACAGGTTCTGGGGCCAACGTCCTGACTTTC. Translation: CASSFIPHTGSGANVLTF.

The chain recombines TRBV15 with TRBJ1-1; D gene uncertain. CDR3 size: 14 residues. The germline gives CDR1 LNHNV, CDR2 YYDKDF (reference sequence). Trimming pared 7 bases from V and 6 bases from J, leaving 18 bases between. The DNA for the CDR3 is TGTGCCACCATCACCGCCCGGGCGTGGGCTGAAGCTTTCTTT. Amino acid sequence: CATITARAWAEAFF.

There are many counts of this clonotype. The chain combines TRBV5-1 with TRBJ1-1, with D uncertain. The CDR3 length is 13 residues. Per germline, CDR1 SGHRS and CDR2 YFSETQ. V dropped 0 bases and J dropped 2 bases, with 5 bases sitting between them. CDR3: CASSLEGNTEAFF. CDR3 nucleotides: TGCGCCAGCAGCTTGGAAGGAAACACTGAAGCTTTCTTT.

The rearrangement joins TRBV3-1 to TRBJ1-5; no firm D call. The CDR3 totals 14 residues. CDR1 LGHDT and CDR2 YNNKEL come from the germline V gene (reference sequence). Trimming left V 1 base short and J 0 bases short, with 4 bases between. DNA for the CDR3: TGTGCCAGCAGCCAAGCGGGTAGCAATCAGCCCCAGCATTTT. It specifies CASSQAGSNQPQHF.

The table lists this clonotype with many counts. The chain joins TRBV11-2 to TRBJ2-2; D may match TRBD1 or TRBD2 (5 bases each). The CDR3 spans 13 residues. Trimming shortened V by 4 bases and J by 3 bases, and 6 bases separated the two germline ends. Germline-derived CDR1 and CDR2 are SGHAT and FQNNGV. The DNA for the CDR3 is TGTGCCAGCAGCTGGGGGTACACCGGGGAGCTGTTTTTT. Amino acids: CASSWGYTGELFF.

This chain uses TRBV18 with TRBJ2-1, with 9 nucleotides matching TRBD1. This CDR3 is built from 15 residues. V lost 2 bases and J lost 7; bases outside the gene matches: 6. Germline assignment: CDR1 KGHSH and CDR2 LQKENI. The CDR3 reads CASSPGTGFVNEQFF. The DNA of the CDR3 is TGTGCCAGCTCACCAGGGACAGGGTTTGTGAATGAGCAGTTCTTC.

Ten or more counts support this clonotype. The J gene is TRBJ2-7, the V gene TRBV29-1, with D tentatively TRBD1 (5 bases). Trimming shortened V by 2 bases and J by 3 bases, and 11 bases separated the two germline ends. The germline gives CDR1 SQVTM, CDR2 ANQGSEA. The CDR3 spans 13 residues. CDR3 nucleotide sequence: TGCAGCGTTGAAAAAGACAGTGGCTACGAGCAGTACTTC. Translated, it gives CSVEKDSGYEQYF.

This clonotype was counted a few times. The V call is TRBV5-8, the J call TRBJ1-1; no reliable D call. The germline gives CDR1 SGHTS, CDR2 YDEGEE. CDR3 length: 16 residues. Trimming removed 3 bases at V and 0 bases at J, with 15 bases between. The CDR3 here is CASSSAESTLNTEAFF. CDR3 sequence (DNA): TGTGCCAGCAGCTCAGCAGAGTCGACCTTGAACACTGAAGCTTTCTTT.